The source of this TCR beta chain is a study of T-cell reconstitution after alpha-beta-depleted transplantation in children. The study's findings and limits: Surviving recipient T cells and intrathymic progenitors accounted for some patients' high TCRbeta diversity at day 60. T-cell counts and diversity at one year following transplant were attributed mainly to newly produced T cells. Expanded clones from the graft, numbering several hundred, reportedly supplied alpha-beta T cells about two months after transplant.

Unique molecular identifiers were incorporated when the TCRbeta library was constructed. One entry per CDR3 protein, called by TCRdb with MiXCR from the PCR reads. The table includes around 450,000 distinct CDR3 sequences, about 11% detected once. With 0 bases clipped from V and 8 bases from J, the junction kept 5 bases outside the gene matches. The CDR3 runs 15 residues. CDR1 is SGHVS, CDR2 FQNEAQ, per germline. This clonotype was seen at least ten times. Its antigen is undetermined. Specimen: PBMCs, collected before TCRalphabeta/CD19-depleted stem cell transplant. The receptor was derived from a child under 10 years old with inherited bone marrow failure, due to receive a stem cell transplant. The chain combines TRBV7-8 with TRBJ2-1, with 9 bases lining up with TRBD2. The CDR3 DNA reads TGTGCCAGCAGCTTAGCGGTGGGACTAGCCTATGAGCAGTTCTTC. Protein sequence: CASSLAVGLAYEQFF. Full variable domain (outside the CDR3, taken from reference TRBV7-8 and TRBJ2-1): GAGVSQSPRYKVAKRGQDVALRCDPISGHVSLFWYQQALGQGPEFLTYFQNEAQLDKSGLPSDRFFAERPEGSVSTLKIQRTQQEDSAVYLCASSLAVGLAYEQFFGPGTRLTVL.